The subject of this entry is one T cell receptor (beta chain). The target antigen is unknown. This CDR3 comprises 14 residues. Germline V gives CDR1 LNHDA, CDR2 SQIVND (reference sequence). Trimming removed 10 bases from V and 3 bases from J, with 16 bases in between. This sample stems from a study of cytomegalovirus exposure and HLA in healthy donors. Study information: Most donors, around 81% of roughly 400 genotyped, fell in the Caucasian-associated ancestry cluster. Findings of the study overall: Later work associated roughly 15,000 TCR beta sequences with HLA alleles at 0.05 false discovery rate. The authors later found HLA-associated TCR beta chains more clonally expanded than equally common others. Later work found that TCR association rates differed between HLA loci; DRB1 had the most and HLA-C the fewest.

The primer mix had 60 Vbeta and 13 Jbeta primers. Using immunoSEQ multiplex PCR, the repertoire was profiled, and TCRdb retains in-frame clones only, with some absent. The data show 100,000 or so clones, 74% seen once. The sample taken for sequencing was PBMCs. The TCR sequence derives from a human donor in good health. The chain joins TRBV19 to TRBJ1-3; weak D call: TRBD1 (5 bases). The CDR3 here is CATLPKGLGNTIYF. The CDR3 coding sequence is TGTGCCACTCTCCCTAAGGGACTTGGAAACACCATATATTTT. Based on the CDR3 plus reference TRBV19 and TRBJ1-3, the full variable domain is DGGITQSPKYLFRKEGQNVTLSCEQNLNHDAMYWYRQDPGQGLRLIYYSQIVNDFQKGDIAEGYSVSREKKESFPLTVTSAQKNPTAFYLCATLPKGLGNTIYFGEGSWLTVV.